These 30 T cell receptor beta chains came from one sample sequenced in a study of shared clonotypes between healthy human individuals. The protocol was immunoSEQ multiplex PCR, while the TCRdb copy is restricted to in-frame clones and leaves out a portion. The data show around 990,000 clones, approximately 80% seen once. The sample taken for sequencing was memory CD4+ T cells from PBMCs. The subset is: CD45RA-negative fraction. Receptors were obtained from a man between 18 and 35 years old in good health. Some clones in this sample may be carry-over from other donors' samples.

This chain connects TRBV27 to TRBJ1-4; 7 bases agree with TRBD1. The CDR3 loop spans 16 amino acids. The junction had 3 bases not matched to a gene; V was cut back by 0 bases and J by 2 bases. Germline CDR1 reads MNHEY; CDR2 reads SMNVEV (reference sequence). The CDR3 DNA reads TGTGCCAGCAGTTTATCGCAGACAGGGACTAATGAAAAACTGTTTTTT. The encoded protein is CASSLSQTGTNEKLFF.

The chain combines TRBV5-8 with TRBJ2-7; 11 bases fit TRBD1. Germline V gene lookup returns CDR1 SGHTS and CDR2 YDEGEE. V lost 7 bases to trimming and J lost 4 bases; unmatched junction nucleotides: 10. The CDR3 contains 15 residues. As DNA, the CDR3 is TGTGCCAGCTCCTCCCGGGACAGGGGGATGTACGAGCAGTACTTC. This encodes CASSSRDRGMYEQYF.

The rearrangement links TRBV6-6 to TRBJ1-5; no definite D call. The germline V gene encodes CDR1 MNHNY and CDR2 SVGAGI (reference sequence). There are 11 residues in the CDR3. V shed 10 bases and J shed 1 base, with 5 bases lying between them. The CDR3 region is CAMGSNQPQHF. DNA for the CDR3: TGTGCCATGGGGAGCAATCAGCCCCAGCATTTT.

Regarding this clone: A read error is likely here: a far larger clone is one base away. Other DNA sequences in the sample encode the same CDR3. The chain combines TRBV6-5 with TRBJ2-3; tentatively, D is TRBD1 or TRBD2 (5 bases each). The CDR3 runs 12 residues. The germline CDR1 and CDR2 sequences are MNHEY and SVGAGI. Trimming left V 8 bases short and J 0 bases short, with 6 bases between. The CDR3 DNA is TGTGCCAGCGGGGGTAGCACAGATACGCAGTATTTT. Its translation is CASGGSTDTQYF.

The V and J genes are TRBV7-9 and TRBJ2-5; TRBD2 might be the D (5 bases). The CDR3 is made up of 11 amino acids. The germline V gene has CDR1 SEHNR and CDR2 FQNEAQ (reference sequence). V gave up 5 bases and J gave up 5 bases, with 6 bases separating them. CDR3 bases: TGTGCCAGCAGCGGCGGGGAGACCCAGTACTTC. Translated, it gives CASSGGETQYF. The whole variable domain, filled in from reference TRBV7-9 and TRBJ2-5, reads DTGVSQNPRHKITKRGQNVTFRCDPISEHNRLYWYRQTLGQGPEFLTYFQNEAQLEKSRLLSDRFSAERPKGSFSTLEIQRTEQGDSAMYLCASSGGETQYFGPGTRLLVL.

The chain carries TRBV7-9 and TRBJ1-1; D unclear. Per germline, CDR1 SEHNR and CDR2 FQNEAQ (reference sequence). The CDR3 is 12 amino acids. Trimming pared 5 bases from V and 3 bases from J, leaving 7 bases between. DNA of the CDR3: TGTGCCAGCAGCCAAGATCACACTGAAGCTTTCTTT. It encodes CASSQDHTEAFF.

This sequence joins TRBV7-9 and TRBJ1-4, with TRBD1 matching over 9 bases. The germline V gene has CDR1 SEHNR and CDR2 FQNEAQ (reference sequence). V lost 5 bases to trimming and J lost 8 bases; unmatched junction nucleotides: 9. The CDR3 totals 15 residues. The CDR3 reads CASSLMGDRAEKLFF. The CDR3 DNA reads TGTGCCAGCAGCCTCATGGGGGACAGGGCCGAAAAACTGTTTTTT.

This clone was detected once. The V gene is TRBV28, the J gene TRBJ2-7, with TRBD2 identical over 8 bases. The CDR3 loop spans 14 amino acids. Germline V gene sequence: CDR1 MDHEN, CDR2 SYDVKM. J lost 0 bases, V lost 5 bases, and 3 bases had no gene match. The CDR3: CASSQRGHSYEQYF. The CDR3 DNA reads TGTGCCAGCAGTCAGCGGGGGCACTCCTACGAGCAGTACTTC. The full variable domain, rest sourced from reference TRBV28 and TRBJ2-7, is DVKVTQSSRYLVKRTGEKVFLECVQDMDHENMFWYRQDPGLGLRLIYFSYDVKMKEKGDIPEGYSVSREKKERFSLILESASTNQTSMYLCASSQRGHSYEQYFGPGTRLTVT.

The chain couples TRBV7-3 to TRBJ2-2; 10 bases are shared with TRBD1. With V trimmed by 5 bases and J by 5 bases, 2 bases remained unmatched. Looked up from germline, CDR1 is SGHTA and CDR2 is FQGTGA. This CDR3 region has 14 residues. CDR3 in DNA: TGTGCCAGCAGCCGGGGACAGGGGACCGGGGAGCTGTTTTTT. Its protein is CASSRGQGTGELFF.

The V and J genes are TRBV27 and TRBJ2-7; 10 bases agree with TRBD1. V trimming: 6 bases; J trimming: 5 bases; junction bases outside the gene matches: 4. The CDR3 spans 13 residues. CDR1 and CDR2 from the germline V gene are MNHEY and SMNVEV (reference sequence). CDR3 nucleotides: TGTGCCAGCAGAGCGACAGGGGGCCACGAGCAGTACTTC. Translation: CASRATGGHEQYF.

The V and J genes are TRBV6-6 and TRBJ1-3, with no clear D. The CDR3 covers 14 residues. The germline V gene has CDR1 MNHNY and CDR2 SVGAGI (reference sequence). V lost 7 bases, J lost 4 bases, and 14 bases lay in between. The chain's CDR3 is CASISATAGNTIYF. Here the CDR3 DNA reads TGTGCCAGCATTTCCGCTACAGCCGGAAACACCATATATTTT.

The chain joins TRBV28 to TRBJ1-5; 9 bases fit TRBD1. The CDR3 is 16 residues long. The junction had 8 bases not matched to a gene; V was cut back by 6 bases and J by 2 bases. Germline-derived CDR1 and CDR2 are MDHEN and SYDVKM. The CDR3 DNA follows: TGTGCCAGCAGCATAGGACAGGGGAGAGGCAATCAGCCCCAGCATTTT. This encodes CASSIGQGRGNQPQHF.

The table lists this clone with a count of one. The chain is built from TRBV7-9 and TRBJ1-1; TRBD1 is a possible D gene (5 bases). This CDR3 is 14 amino acids long. V was shortened by 6 bases and J by 6 bases, with 17 bases between the two germline ends. Germline CDR1 SEHNR, CDR2 FQNEAQ (reference sequence). The CDR3 DNA is TGTGCCAGCAGTTTCCCCCCAGGGAGGTCTGAAGCTTTCTTT. Its translation: CASSFPPGRSEAFF.

This clone was recorded only once. V is TRBV18 and J is TRBJ2-1, with 10 bases lining up with TRBD2. With 8 bases clipped from V and 9 bases from J, the junction kept 10 bases outside the gene matches. CDR1 and CDR2 from the germline V gene are KGHSH and LQKENI. The CDR3 totals 14 residues. The CDR3 spells CASGGAGGPGEQFF. DNA of the CDR3: TGTGCCAGCGGAGGAGCGGGAGGGCCGGGTGAGCAGTTCTTC.

The chain combines TRBV9 with TRBJ2-1; D may be TRBD2 (5 bases). CDR3 length: 19 residues. The germline CDR1 and CDR2 sequences are SGDLS and YYNGEE. The V gene lost 0 bases and the J gene lost 9 bases, with 28 bases spanning the gap. CDR3 in amino acids: CASSVALVSTTPGGVEQFF. CDR3 bases: TGTGCCAGCAGCGTAGCTCTGGTTTCGACTACACCAGGTGGGGTTGAGCAGTTCTTC.

The CDR3 sequence: CASSPLRGYEQYF. For the CDR3, the DNA is TGTGCCAGCAGTCCCCTACGGGGCTACGAGCAGTACTTC. V and J are TRBV27 and TRBJ2-7, with D possibly matching TRBD2 (5 bases). There are 13 residues in the CDR3. V was cut by 5 bases and J by 3 bases, with 11 bases left in between. From germline, CDR1 is MNHEY and CDR2 SMNVEV (reference sequence).

This chain links TRBV6-5 with TRBJ2-7; tentative D call: TRBD1 (5 bases). Germline CDR1 MNHEY, CDR2 SVGAGI. CDR3 length equals 14 residues. The V end was cut by 7 bases, the J end by 3 bases, with 16 bases between. The CDR3 protein is CASIKTDRHYEQYF. The CDR3 coding sequence is TGTGCCAGCATCAAGACAGACCGACACTACGAGCAGTACTTC.

Points on this clone: A read error likely explains this, since a far larger clone differs by one base. J is TRBJ1-1 and V is TRBV6-4; perhaps TRBD1 as D (6 bases). CDR3 size: 13 residues. CDR1 MRHNA and CDR2 SNTAGT come from the germline V gene. Trimming removed 4 bases at V and 1 base at J, with 7 bases between. Here the CDR3 reads CASSATGNTEAFF. In nucleotides, the CDR3 is TGTGCCAGCAGTGCGACAGGGAACACTGAAGCTTTCTTT.

The J gene is TRBJ1-2, the V gene TRBV30, with D maybe TRBD1 (6 bases). Germline V gives CDR1 GTSNPN, CDR2 SVGIG (reference sequence). This CDR3 contains 13 residues. V was trimmed by 0 bases and J by 8 bases, leaving 13 bases between them. The CDR3 protein is CAWSVGGARGYTF. CDR3 bases: TGTGCCTGGAGTGTAGGGGGGGCTCGCGGCTACACCTTC.

This chain connects TRBV5-1 to TRBJ2-7; 7 nucleotides match TRBD1. CDR1 and CDR2 from the germline V gene are SGHRS and YFSETQ. V shed 0 bases, J shed 6 bases, and the junction held 9 bases outside the gene matches. There are 15 residues in the CDR3. The CDR3: CASSLVVRGIGEQYF. The CDR3 nucleotides read TGCGCCAGCAGCTTGGTCGTCAGGGGGATAGGCGAGCAGTACTTC.

As concerns this clone: A much larger clone lies one base from this, so it may be a read error. The same CDR3 also results from other DNA sequences found in this sample. The J gene is TRBJ2-7, the V gene TRBV5-6; D unclear. From germline, CDR1 is SGHDT and CDR2 YYEEEE. The CDR3 consists of 12 residues. Trimming removed 4 bases from V and 4 bases from J, with 9 bases in between. CDR3 protein: CASSTSTYEQYF. The CDR3 nucleotides are TGTGCCAGCAGCACTTCCACATACGAGCAGTACTTC.

The chain combines TRBV9 with TRBJ2-5; D is unresolved. Germline CDR1 SGDLS, CDR2 YYNGEE. This CDR3 contains 13 residues. The V gene lost 4 bases and the J gene lost 5 bases, with 12 bases spanning the gap. CDR3: CASSSSPPETQYF. Written as DNA, the CDR3 is TGTGCCAGCAGCTCCAGTCCCCCCGAGACCCAGTACTTC.

With respect to this clone: Other nucleotide sequences in the sample specify the same CDR3. CDR3 protein: CASSVDGRAGETQYF. The CDR3 region has the DNA TGTGCCAGCAGCGTAGATGGCAGGGCGGGGGAGACCCAGTACTTC. The rearrangement uses TRBV9 and TRBJ2-5; possibly TRBD2 for D (6 bases). Deletions cut 0 bases from V and 5 bases from J, with 14 bases between. The V gene's germline CDR1 is SGDLS and CDR2 YYNGEE. This CDR3 spans 15 amino acids.

V usage is TRBV7-9 and J usage is TRBJ2-3; TRBD1 might be the D (5 bases). The germline V gene has CDR1 SEHNR and CDR2 FQNEAQ (reference sequence). The CDR3 is made up of 15 amino acids. Trimming pared 5 bases from V and 5 bases from J, leaving 17 bases between. The DNA of the CDR3 is TGTGCCAGCAGCCCTCGTTCTTCAGGGCAAGATACGCAGTATTTT. Its protein product is CASSPRSSGQDTQYF.

CDR3 sequence: CASRRGTRNTGELFF. The CDR3 DNA is TGTGCCAGCCGTAGGGGGACAAGGAACACCGGGGAGCTGTTTTTT. The rearrangement links TRBV7-2 to TRBJ2-2; a weak D match, TRBD1 (6 bases). The CDR3 runs to 15 residues. V was shortened by 8 bases and J by 1 base, with 14 bases between the two germline ends. Germline V CDR1 and CDR2: SGHTA, FQGNSA. The variable domain in full, completed from reference TRBV7-2 and TRBJ2-2, reads GAGVSQSPSNKVTEKGKDVELRCDPISGHTALYWYRQSLGQGLEFLIYFQGNSAPDKSGLPSDRFSAERTGGSVSTLTIQRTQQEDSAVYLCASRRGTRNTGELFFGEGSRLTVL.

This clone was recorded once. The V call is TRBV5-1, the J call TRBJ2-1; D gene uncertain. The germline V gene has CDR1 SGHRS and CDR2 YFSETQ. V was trimmed by 0 bases and J by 8 bases, leaving 9 bases between them. This CDR3 region has 13 residues. The CDR3 nucleotides are TGCGCCAGCAGCTTGGGCTGGCCCCATGAGCAGTTCTTC. This encodes CASSLGWPHEQFF.

V is TRBV5-1 and J is TRBJ2-3, with 9 bases that match TRBD2. Per the germline V gene, CDR1 is SGHRS and CDR2 is YFSETQ. V gave up 1 base and J gave up 4 bases; unmatched junction bases: 10. The CDR3 contains 17 residues. The CDR3: CASSLPLSGSVPDTQYF. The CDR3 nucleotides read TGCGCCAGCAGCTTGCCTCTTAGCGGGAGTGTTCCAGATACGCAGTATTTT.

The chain is built from TRBV30 and TRBJ2-1, with 9 bases matching TRBD2. This CDR3 region has 17 residues. V was pared by 6 bases and J by 2 bases, with 14 bases of the junction left unmatched. The germline gives CDR1 GTSNPN, CDR2 SVGIG (reference sequence). CDR3 in amino acids: CACPRRQSGRTYNEQFF. The CDR3, as DNA: TGTGCCTGCCCGAGACGGCAAAGCGGGAGGACCTACAATGAGCAGTTCTTC.

This clone came up once. The chain employs TRBV10-3 and TRBJ2-7; TRBD2 agrees at 12 bases. Germline assignment: CDR1 ENHRY and CDR2 SYGVKD. CDR3 length: 16 residues. Germline trimming cut 6 bases from V and 7 bases from J; bases unmatched to any gene: 13. CDR3 nucleotide sequence: TGTGCCATCAGGGCCCCTCGACTAGCGGGAGACGAGGAGCAGTACTTC. Its translation is CAIRAPRLAGDEEQYF.

The chain couples TRBV19 to TRBJ2-1, with 11 bases that match TRBD2. This CDR3 is built from 17 residues. Trimming cost V 3 bases and J 2 bases; bases outside gene matches: 6. Germline assignment: CDR1 LNHDA and CDR2 SQIVND (reference sequence). Here the CDR3 reads CASSMHGTSGAYNEQFF. The CDR3 bases are TGTGCCAGTAGTATGCACGGGACTAGCGGAGCCTACAATGAGCAGTTCTTC.